The 10 T cell receptor beta chains reported below all come from one sample, sequenced in a study of blood T cells in healthy people across ages. Then a second PCR, running roughly 7 to 11 cycles, was carried out with a sample-barcoded 5' primer and a J-beta primer mix. A single record per CDR3 protein comes from TCRdb applying MiXCR to the 5' RACE reads. The data contain about 760,000 distinct CDR3 sequences, 45% to 70% of them singletons. The sequenced sample consisted of blood. These receptors were taken from a man aged 40-49 years in good health.

In this sample, this clonotype turned up a few times. The chain joins TRBV27 to TRBJ1-2; 9 nucleotides agree with TRBD1. The CDR3 contains 15 residues. V lost 2 bases, J lost 10 bases, and 11 bases stayed unmatched. The germline CDR1 and CDR2 sequences are MNHEY and SMNVEV (reference sequence). As DNA, the CDR3 is TGTGCCAGCAGTTTAATGGGGGGACAGGGTTTTGACTACACCTTC. It encodes CASSLMGGQGFDYTF.

This chain joins TRBV7-2 and TRBJ1-5; unclear D gene. CDR1 SGHTA and CDR2 FQGNSA come from the germline V gene. The length of the CDR3 is 14 residues. V lost 3 bases to trimming and J lost 6 bases, with 12 bases between them. Here the CDR3 DNA reads TGTGCCAGCAGCTTCGCCCTGGTGGGTCAGCCCCAGCATTTT. Residues: CASSFALVGQPQHF.

The rearrangement joins TRBV3-1 to TRBJ2-2; D not certain. This CDR3 spans 13 amino acids. Per the germline V gene, CDR1 is LGHDT and CDR2 is YNNKEL (reference sequence). Deletions cut 4 bases from V and 8 bases from J, with 11 bases between. The CDR3, as DNA: TGTGCCAGCAGCCGTGATCTAATTGGGGAGCTGTTTTTT. Encoded protein: CASSRDLIGELFF.

This clonotype was seen once. The gene calls are TRBV4-1 and TRBJ2-3; 7 nucleotides align to TRBD2. The length of the CDR3 is 16 residues. Trimming removed 3 bases from V and 0 bases from J; junction bases left unmatched: 6. CDR1 is MGHRA, CDR2 YSYEKL, per germline. The CDR3 DNA sequence: TGCGCCAGCAGCCATAGAAGCGGGGTTAGCACAGATACGCAGTATTTT. Protein: CASSHRSGVSTDTQYF.

In its sample, this clonotype was seen once. The genes are TRBV6-5 and TRBJ2-1, with D tentatively TRBD2 (8 bases). This CDR3 has 16 residues. V was shortened by 7 bases and J by 4 bases, with 20 bases between the two germline ends. Germline V gene data show CDR1 as MNHEY and CDR2 as SVGAGI. The CDR3 sequence is CASKREGAAIYNEQFF. The DNA for the CDR3 is TGTGCCAGCAAACGGGAGGGGGCGGCAATTTACAATGAGCAGTTCTTC.

This chain joins TRBV27 and TRBJ2-3; 11 positions match TRBD2. The junction had 9 bases not matched to a gene; V was cut back by 3 bases and J by 7 bases. The CDR3 is 16 residues long. CDR1 is MNHEY and CDR2 is SMNVEV in the germline V gene (reference sequence). CDR3 loop: CASSFIAGGPGHTQYF. CDR3 bases: TGTGCCAGCAGTTTCATAGCGGGGGGGCCTGGTCATACGCAGTATTTT.

This chain uses TRBV12-3 or TRBV12-4 with TRBJ2-3; 8 bases agree with TRBD2. The CDR3 runs 21 residues. The V and J ends lost 6 bases and 0 bases, in that order; junction bases with no gene match: 23. The CDR3 nucleotides read TGTGCCAGCAGCCTAGATAAGGGGCGGTTCGCTAGCGGGCCTAGCACAGATACGCAGTATTTT. It is translated as CASSLDKGRFASGPSTDTQYF.

This clonotype was detected a few times. V gene TRBV6-6 combines with J gene TRBJ2-7; 8 bases are shared with TRBD1. The CDR3 runs to 13 residues. The J segment lost 3 bases and the V segment lost 5 bases, leaving 3 bases of the junction unmatched. From germline, CDR1 is MNHNY and CDR2 SVGAGI (reference sequence). The CDR3 region is CASSRGTGYEQYF. The CDR3 DNA sequence: TGTGCCAGCAGTCGGGGGACAGGCTACGAGCAGTACTTC.

This clonotype was observed once. The rearrangement links TRBV6-1 to TRBJ2-3; 8 bases are shared with TRBD1. The CDR3 is 17 residues long. CDR1 and CDR2 from the germline V gene are MNHNS and SASEGT. Trimming cost V 10 bases and J 1 base; bases outside gene matches: 16. CDR3 DNA: TGTGCCACCAAACAGGGGGGATTGGGGGAACGCACAGATACGCAGTATTTT. Its protein is CATKQGGLGERTDTQYF.

The rearrangement uses TRBV20-1 and TRBJ2-7; 15 bases are shared with TRBD2. In germline, CDR1 is DFQATT, CDR2 SNEGSKA (reference sequence). With 3 bases clipped from V and 4 bases from J, the junction kept 4 bases outside the gene matches. The CDR3 is 15 residues long. For the CDR3, the DNA is TGCAGTGCTAGGAAAGGGACTAGCGGGAGGTACGAGCAGTACTTC. Protein product: CSARKGTSGRYEQYF.